The clone carrying this TCR beta chain was seen more than once but under ten times. Described time point: sample taken at primary tumor resection. Unsorted whole RNA samples from tumor, nontumor lung or frozen PBMC were sequenced. The data were taken from a study of spatial heterogeneity in lung cancer. TCRdb independently ran MiXCR on the 5' RACE reads; one entry per CDR3 protein. Seen here are tens of thousands of distinct CDR3 sequences, roughly an eighth observed once, and the top ten hold 4.5% to 5.5%. The CDR3 extends over 14 amino acids. CDR1 and CDR2 (germline): LNHNV, YYDKDF (reference sequence). Trimming stripped 0 bases from V and 5 bases from J, with 10 bases between.

Specimen: PBMCs, collected at surgery. The origin of this receptor is a male donor with early-stage non-small cell lung cancer. The chain joins TRBV15 to TRBJ2-5; D perhaps matches TRBD1 (5 bases). In DNA, the CDR3 is TGTGCCACCAGCAGAGACAGGGTTTTGGAGACCCAGTACTTC. Its translation: CATSRDRVLETQYF.